The 5 T cell receptor beta chains given below trace back to one sample, sequenced in a study of CD8+ T cells in alopecia areata. Extraction and reverse transcription of RNA yielded cDNA as the sequencing template. The data were produced by immunoSEQ multiplex PCR, yet TCRdb's version contains in-frame clones alone and is incomplete. The sample has some 100,000 clones; 55% to 65% are singletons. The sample was CD4+ T cells sorted from blood. The source of these receptors is a human donor in good health.

Here the CDR3 reads CASSVVAGGGSPLHF. The CDR3, as DNA: TGTGCCAGCAGCGTAGTAGCTGGGGGAGGTTCACCCCTCCACTTT. The chain recombines TRBV9 with TRBJ1-6, with D possibly matching TRBD1 (5 bases). The germline gives CDR1 SGDLS, CDR2 YYNGEE. Trimming shortened V by 0 bases and J by 9 bases, and 13 bases separated the two germline ends. The CDR3 has 15 amino acids.

The chain uses TRBV27 and TRBJ2-2, with 9 bases aligning to TRBD1. Trimming took 5 bases from V and 6 from J; bases not matched to a gene: 7. The CDR3 is 15 residues long. CDR1 MNHEY and CDR2 SMNVEV come from the germline V gene (reference sequence). This CDR3 is CASSTPGQGSGELFF. CDR3 nucleotide sequence: TGTGCCAGCAGTACCCCGGGACAGGGTTCCGGGGAGCTGTTTTTT.

V and J are TRBV30 and TRBJ1-1; no clear D. The CDR3 has 14 residues. Trimming took 0 bases from V and 4 from J, leaving 12 bases between them. Germline V gene data show CDR1 as GTSNPN and CDR2 as SVGIG (reference sequence). This CDR3 is CAWSVPRAGTEAFF. The DNA for the CDR3 is TGTGCCTGGAGTGTACCTAGGGCAGGCACTGAAGCTTTCTTT.

The chain combines TRBV5-1 with TRBJ1-3; D call uncertain. V dropped 0 bases and J dropped 3 bases, with 7 bases sitting between them. This CDR3 contains 14 residues. CDR1 and CDR2 from the germline V gene are SGHRS and YFSETQ. This CDR3 reads CASSLAGSGNTIYF. The CDR3 DNA follows: TGCGCCAGCAGCTTGGCCGGGAGTGGAAACACCATATATTTT.

In DNA, the CDR3 is TGTGCCAGCGGGAGGGAACAGCCCCAGCATTTT. It specifies CASGREQPQHF. The gene calls are TRBV7-2 and TRBJ1-5; D unclear. The CDR3 is 11 residues long. Germline-derived CDR1 and CDR2 are SGHTA and FQGNSA. Deletions cut 8 bases from V and 7 bases from J, with 9 bases between.